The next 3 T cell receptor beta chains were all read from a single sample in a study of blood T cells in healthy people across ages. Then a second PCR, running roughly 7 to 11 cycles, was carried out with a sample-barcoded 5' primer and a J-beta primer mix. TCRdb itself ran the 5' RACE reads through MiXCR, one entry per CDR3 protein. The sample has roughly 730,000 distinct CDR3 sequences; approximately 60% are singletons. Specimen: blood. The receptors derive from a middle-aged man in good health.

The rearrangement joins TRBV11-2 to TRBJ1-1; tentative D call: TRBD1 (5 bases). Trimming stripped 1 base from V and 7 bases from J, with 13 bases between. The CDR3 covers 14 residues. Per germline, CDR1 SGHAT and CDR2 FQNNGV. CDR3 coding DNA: TGTGCCAGCAGCTTAGTCGGGACCCAGGGTGAAGCTTTCTTT. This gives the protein CASSLVGTQGEAFF.

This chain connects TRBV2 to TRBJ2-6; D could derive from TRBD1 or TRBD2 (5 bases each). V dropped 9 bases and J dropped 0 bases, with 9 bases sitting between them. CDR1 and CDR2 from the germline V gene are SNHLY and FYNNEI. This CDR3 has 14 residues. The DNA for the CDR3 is TGTGCCAGGGGGCGGGCCTCTGGGGCCAACGTCCTGACTTTC. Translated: CARGRASGANVLTF.

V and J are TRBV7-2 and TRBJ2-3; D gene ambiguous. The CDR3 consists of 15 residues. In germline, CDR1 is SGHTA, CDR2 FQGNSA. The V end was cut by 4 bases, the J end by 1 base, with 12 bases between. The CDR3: CASSSDRPGTDTQYF. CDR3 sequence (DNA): TGTGCCAGCAGCTCCGACCGACCTGGCACAGATACGCAGTATTTT.